The clone carrying this T cell receptor beta chain was seen only once. TCRdb's copy holds only in-frame clones and misses some; the assay was immunoSEQ multiplex PCR. The sample lists roughly 97,000 clones, approximately 78% seen once, with 0.99% in the top ten. The entry originates in a study of T cell clones after liver transplantation. Study background: In this trial, immunosuppression withdrawal was attempted within 2 years of liver transplant. A pre-transplant mixed lymphocyte reaction with TCRbeta sequencing defined graft-donor-reactive clones followed in post-transplant blood.

CDR1 is ENHRY and CDR2 is SYGVKD in the germline V gene. Trimming removed 2 bases from V and 1 base from J, with 8 bases in between. The CDR3 runs 14 residues. The sequence derives from a human donor who received a liver transplant. Source: CD4+ T cells from blood, taken before liver transplant. J is TRBJ1-1 and V is TRBV10-3, with a possible D match to TRBD1 (5 bases). CDR3 loop: CAISEGAKNTEAFF. The CDR3 DNA reads TGTGCCATCAGTGAGGGGGCGAAGAACACTGAAGCTTTCTTT.